This T cell receptor beta chain derives from a study of neurological immune-mediated disorders. This clonotype showed up just a few times. Its target is not known. cDNA synthesis was performed by 5'RACE with 10-nucleotide random UMIs. Every sequencing run generated over 170 million TCR-beta sequences from 15-18 subjects. MiXCR, run by TCRdb on the 5' RACE reads, gives a single entry per CDR3 protein. The sample has about 46,000 distinct CDR3 sequences, 3.5% to 5.5% seen once. Overall study results and limits: Healthy controls had more TCR clonal expansion than multiple sclerosis, which showed the least, whereas HTLV-1-associated myelopathy showed the most.

The sample taken for sequencing was PBMCs. The receptor was isolated from a woman aged 60 to 75 with multiple sclerosis.

The CDR3 protein is CSVSRGGAGGAQTQYF. CDR3 bases: TGCAGCGTTTCCCGGGGAGGAGCGGGAGGGGCGCAGACCCAGTACTTC. This chain links TRBV29-1 with TRBJ2-5; 10 nucleotides match TRBD2. The V gene end was trimmed by 5 bases and the J gene end by 6 bases; junction bases not matched to a gene: 15. Germline values: CDR1 SQVTM, CDR2 ANQGSEA. CDR3 size: 16 residues.